These 21 T cell receptor beta chains were sequenced from one sample in a study of blood T cell repertoires in COVID-19. Clones were sequenced by immunoSEQ multiplex PCR, and TCRdb holds only the in-frame ones, with some missing. The table has a few hundred thousand clones, roughly 80% seen once. Sequences were obtained from PBMCs or T cells enriched from blood (not recorded which). Source of these receptors: a man aged 40-50 years who had been exposed to COVID-19.

CDR3 region: CASSVQIGGEYGYTF. The CDR3 region has the DNA TGTGCCAGCAGCGTACAAATTGGAGGGGAATATGGCTACACCTTC. The chain is built from TRBV9 and TRBJ1-2; D perhaps matches TRBD1 (5 bases). The CDR3 runs to 15 residues. The germline V gene encodes CDR1 SGDLS and CDR2 YYNGEE. Trimming cost V 1 base and J 5 bases, with 15 bases left between them. Full variable domain (outside the CDR3, taken from reference TRBV9 and TRBJ1-2): DSGVTQTPKHLITATGQRVTLRCSPRSGDLSVYWYQQSLDQGLQFLIQYYNGEERAKGNILERFSAQQFPDLHSELNLSSLELGDSALYFCASSVQIGGEYGYTFGSGTRLTVV.

The chain employs TRBV19 and TRBJ1-4, with D possibly TRBD1 on 6 matching bases. Deletions cut 4 bases from V and 6 bases from J, with 9 bases between. Germline V CDR1 and CDR2: LNHDA, SQIVND (reference sequence). The CDR3 sequence is 13 residues long. DNA for the CDR3: TGTGCCAGTAGTAGGGGGGGCTATGAAAAACTGTTTTTT. Its translation is CASSRGGYEKLFF.

Written as DNA, the CDR3 is TGTGCCAGTAGTAAGCTAGCGGGGTATAACAATGAGCAGTTCTTC. It encodes CASSKLAGYNNEQFF. The V and J genes are TRBV19 and TRBJ2-1; the match to TRBD2 covers 9 bases. CDR3 size: 15 residues. Germline V lookup: CDR1 LNHDA, CDR2 SQIVND (reference sequence). After removal of 4 bases from V and 5 bases from J, the junction contained 6 bases not matched to a gene.

The chain couples TRBV10-1 to TRBJ2-1; 9 positions match TRBD1. V shed 8 bases, J shed 8 bases, and the junction held 13 bases outside the gene matches. Germline V gives CDR1 WNHNN, CDR2 SYGVQD (reference sequence). The length of the CDR3 is 15 residues. CDR3 sequence: CASPRNRGQRDEQFF. The CDR3 nucleotides are TGCGCCAGCCCCAGGAACAGGGGGCAGCGCGATGAGCAGTTCTTC.

The V and J genes are TRBV3-1 (or the pseudogene TRBV3-2) and TRBJ2-7; D may be TRBD1 or TRBD2 (6 bases each). Deletions cut 4 bases from V and 6 bases from J, with 10 bases between. The length of the CDR3 is 12 residues. Germline lookup yields CDR1 LGHDT and CDR2 YNNKEL (reference sequence). The CDR3 nucleotides are TGTGCCAGCAGCCTAGAGGGGGGCGAGCAGTACTTC. Protein sequence: CASSLEGGEQYF.

The J gene is TRBJ1-2, the V gene TRBV12-3 or TRBV12-4, with D maybe TRBD1 (5 bases). Trimming shortened V by 3 bases and J by 6 bases, and 11 bases separated the two germline ends. This CDR3 contains 13 residues. DNA for the CDR3: TGTGCCAGCAGTTTCGTACAGGATAATGGCTACACCTTC. Protein sequence: CASSFVQDNGYTF.

The V gene is TRBV14, the J gene TRBJ2-5; 7 bases agree with TRBD2. CDR1 SGHDN and CDR2 FVKESK come from the germline V gene. CDR3 length: 14 residues. CDR3 region: CEERGREHKETQYF. The CDR3, as DNA: TGTGAAGAGCGGGGTCGGGAGCACAAAGAGACCCAGTACTTC. The variable domain in full, completed from reference TRBV14 and TRBJ2-5, reads EAGVTQFPSHSVIEKGQTVTLRCDPISGHDNLYWYRRVMGKEIKFLLHFVKESKQDESGMPNNRFLAERTGGTYSTLKVQPAELEDSGVYFCEERGREHKETQYFGPGTRLLVL.

The chain recombines TRBV4-2 with TRBJ2-3; TRBD2 matches 7 bases. This CDR3 region has 17 residues. With 0 bases clipped from V and 2 bases from J, the junction kept 8 bases outside the gene matches. Germline V lookup: CDR1 LGHNA, CDR2 YNFKEQ. The CDR3 DNA follows: TGTGCCAGCAGCCAAGAGCCGCGAGGGGACTACACAGATACGCAGTATTTT. This gives the protein CASSQEPRGDYTDTQYF.

The chain combines TRBV6-5 with TRBJ1-2; 10 bases are shared with TRBD1. Looked up from germline, CDR1 is MNHEY and CDR2 is SVGAGI. The CDR3 sequence is 14 residues long. V was pared by 4 bases and J by 6 bases, with 5 bases of the junction left unmatched. CDR3 bases: TGTGCCAGCAGTTGGAGACAGGGGGCACATGGCTACACCTTC. Translation gives CASSWRQGAHGYTF.

V and J are TRBV30 and TRBJ1-6; 7 bases map to TRBD1. The ends lost 5 bases at V and 7 bases at J; junction bases unmatched: 5. This CDR3 is 13 amino acids long. The V gene's germline CDR1 is GTSNPN and CDR2 SVGIG (reference sequence). Here the CDR3 reads CAWDTGANSPLHF. The CDR3 region has the DNA TGTGCCTGGGATACAGGGGCGAATTCACCCCTCCACTTT.

The genes are TRBV13 and TRBJ1-2, with D maybe TRBD1 (5 bases). Trimming pared 8 bases from V and 4 bases from J, leaving 11 bases between. This CDR3 has 12 amino acids. CDR1 is PRHDT, CDR2 FYEKMQ, per germline (reference sequence). CDR3 loop: CASGQGSYGYTF. The CDR3, as DNA: TGTGCCAGCGGTCAGGGATCCTATGGCTACACCTTC. The whole variable domain, remainder taken from reference TRBV13 and TRBJ1-2, is AAGVIQSPRHLIKEKRETATLKCYPIPRHDTVYWYQQGPGQDPQFLISFYEKMQSDKGSIPDRFSAQQFSDYHSELNMSSLELGDSALYFCASGQGSYGYTFGSGTRLTVV.

The chain couples TRBV10-1 to TRBJ2-7, with D possibly TRBD1 on 6 matching bases. Germline-derived CDR1 and CDR2 are WNHNN and SYGVQD (reference sequence). There are 14 residues in the CDR3. V lost 3 bases and J 5 bases, leaving 14 bases between the germline ends. CDR3 sequence: CASSDQTGSNEQYF. In DNA, the CDR3 is TGCGCCAGCAGTGATCAGACAGGTTCCAACGAGCAGTACTTC.

This chain joins TRBV5-1 and TRBJ2-5, with D perhaps TRBD1 (6 bases). Germline V lookup: CDR1 SGHRS, CDR2 YFSETQ. Trimming took 6 bases from V and 5 from J, leaving 14 bases between them. CDR3 length: 13 residues. The chain's CDR3 is CASTLGGSETQYF. CDR3 DNA: TGCGCCAGCACACTTGGGGGCTCGGAGACCCAGTACTTC. Using reference TRBV5-1 and TRBJ2-5 for the parts outside the CDR3, the full variable domain is KAGVTQTPRYLIKTRGQQVTLSCSPISGHRSVSWYQQTPGQGLQFLFEYFSETQRNKGNFPGRFSGRQFSNSRSEMNVSTLELGDSALYLCASTLGGSETQYFGPGTRLLVL.

The chain employs TRBV21-1 and TRBJ2-3; the table's D call, TRBD2, has no DNA check behind it. TRBV21-1 is shown as a pseudogene. This CDR3 is 17 amino acids long. The CDR3 bases are TGTGCCAGCAGTAAACGGAAGCGGGAGGGTGCCACAGATACGCAGTATTTT. Protein sequence: CASSKRKREGATDTQYF.

The chain is built from TRBV28 and TRBJ1-2, with 7 bases aligning to TRBD1. There are 15 residues in the CDR3. The V and J ends lost 5 bases and 4 bases, in that order; junction bases with no gene match: 10. Germline V gives CDR1 MDHEN, CDR2 SYDVKM. In nucleotides, the CDR3 is TGTGCCAGCAGTCCAGGGGGGCAGGGCACCTATGGCTACACCTTC. Translating it yields CASSPGGQGTYGYTF.

The genes are TRBV5-1 and TRBJ1-3; D not resolved. The CDR3 extends over 15 amino acids. Germline V gives CDR1 SGHRS, CDR2 YFSETQ. V gave up 3 bases and J gave up 0 bases, with 10 bases separating them. The CDR3 is CASSSSRSSGNTIYF. The CDR3 coding sequence is TGCGCCAGCAGCTCCAGCCGGAGCTCTGGAAACACCATATATTTT.

V usage is TRBV7-3 and J usage is TRBJ2-5; the D gene is possibly TRBD2 (5 bases). The CDR3 contains 14 residues. From germline, CDR1 is SGHTA and CDR2 FQGTGA. Trimming pared 8 bases from V and 1 base from J, leaving 14 bases between. CDR3 residues: CASGSDKPQETQYF. The CDR3 DNA is TGTGCCAGCGGGAGCGACAAACCCCAAGAGACCCAGTACTTC.

The chain carries TRBV10-3 and TRBJ2-7, with a weak D call TRBD1 (5 bases). Germline V lookup: CDR1 ENHRY, CDR2 SYGVKD. The V end lost 0 bases, the J end lost 3 bases, and 9 bases lay between the germline ends. The CDR3 length is 14 residues. The CDR3: CAISESNRLYEQYF. The CDR3 coding sequence is TGTGCCATCAGTGAGTCGAACAGGCTCTACGAGCAGTACTTC.

This chain joins TRBV4-2 and TRBJ2-2, with D hard to call. Between the trimmed V and J ends, which lost 7 bases and 6 bases, there was a span of 15 bases. Germline CDR1 LGHNA, CDR2 YNFKEQ. CDR3 size: 14 residues. As DNA, the CDR3 is TGTGCCAGCACCCCGGCGTGGCGGTCCGGGGAGCTGTTTTTT. This codes for CASTPAWRSGELFF.

V gene TRBV19 combines with J gene TRBJ2-1; 10 positions agree with TRBD2. The CDR3 runs to 15 residues. In germline, CDR1 is LNHDA, CDR2 SQIVND (reference sequence). V lost 7 bases, J lost 7 bases, and 10 bases stayed unmatched. CDR3 DNA: TGTGCCAGTAACCATCTAGCGGGAGTTGAGAATGAGCAGTTCTTC. It translates to CASNHLAGVENEQFF. Together with reference TRBV19 and TRBJ2-1, the CDR3 gives the full variable domain: DGGITQSPKYLFRKEGQNVTLSCEQNLNHDAMYWYRQDPGQGLRLIYYSQIVNDFQKGDIAEGYSVSREKKESFPLTVTSAQKNPTAFYLCASNHLAGVENEQFFGPGTRLTVL.

This chain uses TRBV7-2 with TRBJ2-7, with TRBD2 matching 7 bases. The CDR3 contains 14 residues. Trimming took 5 bases from V and 3 from J; bases not matched to a gene: 7. The germline gives CDR1 SGHTA, CDR2 FQGNSA. CDR3 sequence (DNA): TGTGCCAGCAGCCCCACGGGCGGGAGCTACGAGCAGTACTTC. Translating it yields CASSPTGGSYEQYF.